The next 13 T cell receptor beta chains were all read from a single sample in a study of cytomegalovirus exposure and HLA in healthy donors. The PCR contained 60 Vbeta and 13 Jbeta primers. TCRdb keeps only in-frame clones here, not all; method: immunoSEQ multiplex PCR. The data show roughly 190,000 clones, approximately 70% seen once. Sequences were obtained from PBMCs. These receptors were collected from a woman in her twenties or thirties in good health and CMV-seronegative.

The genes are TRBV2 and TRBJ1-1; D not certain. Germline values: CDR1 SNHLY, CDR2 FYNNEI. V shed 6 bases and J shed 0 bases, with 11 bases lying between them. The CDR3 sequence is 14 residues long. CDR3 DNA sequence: TGTGCCAGCAGAATGACAAGGATGAACACTGAAGCTTTCTTT. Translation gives CASRMTRMNTEAFF. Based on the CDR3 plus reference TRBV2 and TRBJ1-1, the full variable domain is EPEVTQTPSHQVTQMGQEVILRCVPISNHLYFYWYRQILGQKVEFLVSFYNNEISEKSEIFDDQFSVERPDGSNFTLKIRSTKLEDSAMYFCASRMTRMNTEAFFGQGTRLTVV.

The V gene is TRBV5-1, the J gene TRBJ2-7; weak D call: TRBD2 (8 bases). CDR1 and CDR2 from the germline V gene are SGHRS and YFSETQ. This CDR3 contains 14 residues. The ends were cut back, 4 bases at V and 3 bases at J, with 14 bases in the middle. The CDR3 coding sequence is TGCGCCAGCAGCCGGGAGGGACAGCGCTACGAGCAGTACTTC. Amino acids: CASSREGQRYEQYF.

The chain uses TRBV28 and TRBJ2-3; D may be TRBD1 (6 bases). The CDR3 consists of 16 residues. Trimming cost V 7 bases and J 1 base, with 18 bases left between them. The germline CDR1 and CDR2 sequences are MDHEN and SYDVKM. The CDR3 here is CASTLGFGGGTDTQYF. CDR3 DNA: TGTGCCAGCACCCTGGGGTTTGGGGGCGGCACAGATACGCAGTATTTT. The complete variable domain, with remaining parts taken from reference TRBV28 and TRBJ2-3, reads DVKVTQSSRYLVKRTGEKVFLECVQDMDHENMFWYRQDPGLGLRLIYFSYDVKMKEKGDIPEGYSVSREKKERFSLILESASTNQTSMYLCASTLGFGGGTDTQYFGPGTRLTVL.

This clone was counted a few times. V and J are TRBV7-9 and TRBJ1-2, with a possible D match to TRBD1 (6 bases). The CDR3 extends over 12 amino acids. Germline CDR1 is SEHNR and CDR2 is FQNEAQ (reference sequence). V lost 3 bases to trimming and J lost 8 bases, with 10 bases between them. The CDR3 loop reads CASSLAGEGYTF. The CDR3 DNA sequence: TGTGCCAGCAGCTTGGCAGGGGAAGGCTACACCTTC.

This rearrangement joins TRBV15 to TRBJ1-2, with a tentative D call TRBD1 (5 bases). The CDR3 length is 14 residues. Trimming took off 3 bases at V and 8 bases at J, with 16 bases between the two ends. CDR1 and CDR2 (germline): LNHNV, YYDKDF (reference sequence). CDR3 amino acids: CATSRAQGVRGYTF. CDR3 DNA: TGTGCCACCAGCAGGGCACAAGGGGTGAGGGGCTACACCTTC.

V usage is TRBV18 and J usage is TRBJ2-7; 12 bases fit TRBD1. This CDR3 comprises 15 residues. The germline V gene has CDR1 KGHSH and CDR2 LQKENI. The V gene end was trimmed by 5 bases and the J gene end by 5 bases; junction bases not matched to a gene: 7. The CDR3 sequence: CASSSPGQGAHEQYF. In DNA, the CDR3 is TGTGCCAGCTCATCTCCGGGACAGGGGGCACACGAGCAGTACTTC.

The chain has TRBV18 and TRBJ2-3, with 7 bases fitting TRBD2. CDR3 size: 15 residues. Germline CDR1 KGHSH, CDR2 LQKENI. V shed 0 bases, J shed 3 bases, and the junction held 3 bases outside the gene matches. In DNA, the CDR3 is TGTGCCAGCTCACCACCTGGGACTACTACAGATACGCAGTATTTT. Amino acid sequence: CASSPPGTTTDTQYF.

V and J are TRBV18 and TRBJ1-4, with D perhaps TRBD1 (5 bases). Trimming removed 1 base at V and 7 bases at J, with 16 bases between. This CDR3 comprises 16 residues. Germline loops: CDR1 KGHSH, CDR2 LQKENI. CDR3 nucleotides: TGTGCCAGCTCACCACTGCCCGGCCAAAGGGGTGAAAAACTGTTTTTT. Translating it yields CASSPLPGQRGEKLFF.

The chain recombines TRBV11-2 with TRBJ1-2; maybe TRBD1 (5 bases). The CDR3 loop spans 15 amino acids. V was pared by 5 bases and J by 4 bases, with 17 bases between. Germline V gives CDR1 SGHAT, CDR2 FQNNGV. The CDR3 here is CASSPLKGILYGYTF. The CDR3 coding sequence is TGTGCCAGCAGCCCCTTAAAGGGGATCCTCTATGGCTACACCTTC.

CDR3 in amino acids: CASSSIAGGRIGELFF. The DNA for the CDR3 is TGTGCCAGCAGCTCTATAGCGGGAGGGCGAATCGGGGAGCTGTTTTTT. This chain joins TRBV7-6 and TRBJ2-2, with 11 bases fitting TRBD2. V shed 4 bases, J shed 7 bases, and the junction held 8 bases outside the gene matches. CDR1 and CDR2 from the germline V gene are SGHVS and FNYEAQ. This CDR3 comprises 16 residues.

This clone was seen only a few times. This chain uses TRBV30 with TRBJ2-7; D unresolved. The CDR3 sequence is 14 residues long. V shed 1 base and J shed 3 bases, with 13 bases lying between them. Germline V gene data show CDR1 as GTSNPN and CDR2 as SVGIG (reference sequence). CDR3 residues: CAWSDNRVYYEQYF. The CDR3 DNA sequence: TGTGCCTGGAGTGATAACAGAGTTTACTACGAGCAGTACTTC.

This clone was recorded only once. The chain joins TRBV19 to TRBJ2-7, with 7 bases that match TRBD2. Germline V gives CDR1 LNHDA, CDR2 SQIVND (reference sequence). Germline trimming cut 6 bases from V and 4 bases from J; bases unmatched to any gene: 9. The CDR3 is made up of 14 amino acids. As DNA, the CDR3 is TGTGCCAGTAGCGGGAGTTTCGGGGGGTACGAGCAGTACTTC. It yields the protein CASSGSFGGYEQYF.

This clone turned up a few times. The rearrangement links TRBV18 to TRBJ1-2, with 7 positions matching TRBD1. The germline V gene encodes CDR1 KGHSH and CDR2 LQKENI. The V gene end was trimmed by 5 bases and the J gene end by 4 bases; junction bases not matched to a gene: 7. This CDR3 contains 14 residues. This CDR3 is CASSSTRDSYGYTF. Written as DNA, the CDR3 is TGTGCCAGCTCATCGACCCGGGACAGCTATGGCTACACCTTC. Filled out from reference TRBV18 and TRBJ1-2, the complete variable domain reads NAGVMQNPRHLVRRRGQEARLRCSPMKGHSHVYWYRQLPEEGLKFMVYLQKENIIDESGMPKERFSAEFPKEGPSILRIQQVVRGDSAAYFCASSSTRDSYGYTFGSGTRLTVV.